The 24 T cell receptor beta chains presented below share a single source sample, sequenced in a study of blood T cell repertoires in COVID-19 (dated by TCRdb to the early 2020s). Library preparation employed the immunoSEQ multiplex PCR assay. The source is immuneACCESS, and TCRdb retained only in-frame sequences with V and J called. Part of the clones is not carried over; for the studies checked, unresolved V genes explain less than half of this, and the remainder is unexplained. The sample table records around 110,000 clones; roughly 84% of these occur just once. The ten largest clones represent less than 5% of the sample. Sequenced material: peripheral blood. The origin of the receptors is a human donor in a cohort sampled during active COVID-19.

This clone has only a few counts. The chain uses TRBV4-1 and TRBJ1-1; no firm D call. The CDR3 extends over 14 amino acids. Germline CDR1 MGHRA, CDR2 YSYEKL. Trimming took 1 base from V and 4 from J, leaving 10 bases between them. The CDR3 sequence: CASSQVGVGTEAFF. CDR3 DNA: TGCGCCAGCAGCCAAGTCGGGGTGGGCACTGAAGCTTTCTTT.

Turning to this clone: Distinct nucleotide sequences in the sample also encode this CDR3. The rearrangement joins TRBV12-3 or TRBV12-4 to TRBJ2-5; D gene ambiguous. The V gene lost 6 bases and the J gene lost 1 base, with 3 bases spanning the gap. The CDR3 has 11 amino acids. CDR3 in amino acids: CASSLQETQYF. The DNA for the CDR3 is TGTGCCAGCAGCCTCCAAGAGACCCAGTACTTC.

This clone has only one observation. The rearrangement uses TRBV2 and TRBJ1-4, with D uncertain. V was pared by 6 bases and J by 6 bases, with 5 bases between. The germline V gene encodes CDR1 SNHLY and CDR2 FYNNEI. This CDR3 comprises 11 residues. This chain's CDR3 is CASRNYEKLFF. In DNA form, the CDR3 reads TGTGCCAGCAGAAACTATGAAAAACTGTTTTTT.

This sequence joins TRBV2 and TRBJ1-6; D gene unclear. In germline, CDR1 is SNHLY, CDR2 FYNNEI. The CDR3 has 13 amino acids. V lost 2 bases, J lost 7 bases, and 6 bases lay in between. This chain's CDR3 is CASSESGNSPLHF. CDR3 sequence (DNA): TGTGCCAGCAGTGAATCGGGGAATTCACCCCTCCACTTT.

This sequence joins TRBV6-5 and TRBJ1-2; TRBD1 is a possible D gene (5 bases). Germline CDR1 is MNHEY and CDR2 is SVGAGI. V dropped 4 bases and J dropped 2 bases, with 14 bases sitting between them. This CDR3 comprises 15 residues. CDR3 loop: CASSFGARANYGYTF. The CDR3 bases are TGTGCCAGCAGTTTTGGGGCTCGAGCCAACTATGGCTACACCTTC.

The chain is built from TRBV7-9 and TRBJ1-1; TRBD1 is a possible D gene (6 bases). The V end lost 6 bases, the J end lost 0 bases, and 11 bases lay between the germline ends. The length of the CDR3 is 14 residues. Germline CDR1 is SEHNR and CDR2 is FQNEAQ (reference sequence). The CDR3 bases are TGTGCCAGCAGTCTAGGGGGAGTGAACACTGAAGCTTTCTTT. Translated: CASSLGGVNTEAFF.

This clone was seen a handful of times. This chain connects TRBV7-9 to TRBJ1-1, with D perhaps matching TRBD1 (6 bases). This CDR3 is built from 14 residues. CDR1 SEHNR and CDR2 FQNEAQ come from the germline V gene (reference sequence). Trimming cost V 5 bases and J 2 bases, with 12 bases left between them. CDR3 in DNA: TGTGCCAGCAGCCCCGGACAGACAAACACTGAAGCTTTCTTT. Protein product: CASSPGQTNTEAFF.

The V and J genes are TRBV6-6 and TRBJ2-3; D is unresolved. The CDR3 runs to 15 residues. V gave up 6 bases and J gave up 3 bases, with 16 bases separating them. Germline V gene sequence: CDR1 MNHNY, CDR2 SVGAGI (reference sequence). For the CDR3, the DNA is TGTGCCAGCAGGGGCCAGAACAGAGAGACAGATACGCAGTATTTT. Translated: CASRGQNRETDTQYF.

This chain connects TRBV28 to TRBJ2-7; TRBD2 matches at 9 bases. The CDR3 totals 14 residues. Unmatched junction bases numbered 4, after V lost 7 bases and J lost 0 bases. Germline CDR1 is MDHEN and CDR2 is SYDVKM. CDR3 sequence reads: CASKTSGNSYEQYF. CDR3 sequence (DNA): TGTGCCAGCAAGACTAGCGGAAACTCCTACGAGCAGTACTTC.

This clone was picked up one time. J is TRBJ2-1 and V is TRBV6-5; 10 bases are a match to TRBD2. The CDR3 covers 15 residues. J gave up 8 bases and V 7 bases, and 11 bases lay outside the gene matches. Germline V CDR1 and CDR2: MNHEY, SVGAGI. The CDR3: CASTFTSGVGHEQFF. The CDR3 region has the DNA TGTGCCAGCACCTTTACTAGCGGGGTAGGCCATGAGCAGTTCTTC.

DNA of the CDR3: TGTGCCAGCAGTTTATTCGGGGGTTATGGCTACACCTTC. It yields the protein CASSLFGGYGYTF. The chain recombines TRBV27 with TRBJ1-2, with D possibly matching TRBD1 (5 bases). The ends were cut back, 1 base at V and 5 bases at J, with 8 bases in the middle. The CDR3 has 13 residues. In germline, CDR1 is MNHEY, CDR2 SMNVEV (reference sequence).

This chain uses TRBV7-3 with TRBJ2-2; 10 positions match TRBD1. The CDR3 spans 18 residues. The V segment lost 3 bases and the J segment 5 bases; nucleotides outside the gene matches: 12. The germline V gene has CDR1 SGHTA and CDR2 FQGTGA. The CDR3 is CASSFFFPGQGRTGELFF. Here the CDR3 DNA reads TGTGCCAGCAGCTTCTTTTTTCCGGGACAGGGGCGGACCGGGGAGCTGTTTTTT.

The chain joins TRBV28 to TRBJ2-1; possibly TRBD2 for D (6 bases). CDR1 is MDHEN and CDR2 is SYDVKM in the germline V gene. The CDR3 spans 14 residues. V was pared by 6 bases and J by 4 bases, with 13 bases between. CDR3 amino acids: CASSPPGLYNEQFF. Written as DNA, the CDR3 is TGTGCCAGCAGCCCTCCGGGACTTTACAATGAGCAGTTCTTC.

CDR3 nucleotides: TGTGCCTGGAGTGCGGGGTCGGCGGGAGTTTTGGAGACCCAGTACTTC. It specifies CAWSAGSAGVLETQYF. The chain joins TRBV30 to TRBJ2-5, with 7 positions matching TRBD2. The CDR3 totals 16 residues. The germline V gene has CDR1 GTSNPN and CDR2 SVGIG (reference sequence). With 1 base clipped from V and 5 bases from J, the junction kept 13 bases outside the gene matches.

The CDR3 coding sequence is TGTGCCAGCATCAGCAGGGGGACTGGGGCCAACGTCCTGACTTTC. The encoded protein is CASISRGTGANVLTF. The rearrangement joins TRBV28 to TRBJ2-6; 7 nucleotides align to TRBD1. V lost 7 bases to trimming and J lost 2 bases; unmatched junction nucleotides: 5. CDR1 and CDR2 from the germline V gene are MDHEN and SYDVKM. The CDR3 runs to 15 residues.

The V gene is TRBV30, the J gene TRBJ1-6; 8 bases map to TRBD1. The V gene end was trimmed by 5 bases and the J gene end by 6 bases; junction bases not matched to a gene: 3. CDR3 length: 13 amino acids. CDR1 is GTSNPN, CDR2 SVGIG, per germline (reference sequence). The CDR3 loop reads CAWGQGGNSPLHF. The CDR3, as DNA: TGTGCCTGGGGACAGGGTGGTAATTCACCCCTCCACTTT.

As regards this clone: Other nucleotide sequences from this sample produce the same CDR3. The V call is TRBV9, the J call TRBJ1-2; TRBD1 agrees at 9 bases. This CDR3 has 14 residues. Germline-derived CDR1 and CDR2 are SGDLS and YYNGEE. The V gene end was trimmed by 4 bases and the J gene end by 1 base; junction bases not matched to a gene: 2. CDR3 bases: TGTGCCAGCAGCAAGGGACAGGGTAACTATGGCTACACCTTC. It specifies CASSKGQGNYGYTF. The full variable domain, with the rest looked up from reference TRBV9 and TRBJ1-2, is DSGVTQTPKHLITATGQRVTLRCSPRSGDLSVYWYQQSLDQGLQFLIQYYNGEERAKGNILERFSAQQFPDLHSELNLSSLELGDSALYFCASSKGQGNYGYTFGSGTRLTVV.

The V and J genes are TRBV6-5 and TRBJ1-6; 7 nucleotides align to TRBD1. Germline loops: CDR1 MNHEY, CDR2 SVGAGI. The CDR3 is made up of 14 amino acids. V trimming: 8 bases; J trimming: 2 bases; junction bases outside the gene matches: 3. The CDR3 is CASGGTAYNSPLHF. The CDR3 DNA reads TGTGCCAGCGGCGGGACAGCCTATAATTCACCCCTCCACTTT.

V is TRBV27 and J is TRBJ2-2; 10 bases are a match to TRBD2. V was pared by 8 bases and J by 7 bases, with 4 bases of the junction left unmatched. The CDR3 runs to 13 residues. The V gene's germline CDR1 is MNHEY and CDR2 SMNVEV (reference sequence). This CDR3 reads CASRTSGIGELFF. CDR3 bases: TGTGCCAGCCGGACTAGCGGCATCGGGGAGCTGTTTTTT.

The rearrangement uses TRBV2 and TRBJ2-5, with TRBD1 matching 7 bases. J was trimmed by 9 bases and V by 4 bases; bases with no gene match: 11. This CDR3 has 14 amino acids. Germline-derived CDR1 and CDR2 are SNHLY and FYNNEI. CDR3 protein: CASSVGTVGRSQYF. As DNA, the CDR3 is TGTGCCAGCAGTGTAGGGACAGTGGGAAGGTCCCAGTACTTC.

This clone was seen once. The CDR3 sequence: CAISEVREPQHF. The CDR3 nucleotides are TGTGCCATCAGTGAGGTCCGGGAGCCCCAGCATTTT. This chain connects TRBV10-3 to TRBJ1-5; D is unclear. V lost 2 bases, J lost 8 bases, and 7 bases lay in between. Germline V gene lookup returns CDR1 ENHRY and CDR2 SYGVKD. The CDR3 is 12 residues long.

V gene TRBV18 combines with J gene TRBJ1-2, with D unclear. The length of the CDR3 is 14 residues. V lost 3 bases to trimming and J lost 4 bases, with 12 bases between them. Germline lookup yields CDR1 KGHSH and CDR2 LQKENI. Here the CDR3 reads CASSPLPSVYGYTF. Here the CDR3 DNA reads TGTGCCAGCTCACCTCTTCCCTCCGTCTATGGCTACACCTTC.

The J gene is TRBJ2-7, the V gene TRBV6-1, with a weak D call TRBD1 (5 bases). The CDR3 covers 14 residues. V shed 0 bases and J shed 3 bases, with 9 bases lying between them. Germline values: CDR1 MNHNS, CDR2 SASEGT. The CDR3 region has the DNA TGTGCCAGCAGTGAAGCTCCAGGGAACTACGAGCAGTACGTC. This translates into CASSEAPGNYEQYV.

The genes are TRBV5-1 and TRBJ2-3; 13 nucleotides line up with TRBD2. This CDR3 spans 14 amino acids. Germline trimming cut 6 bases from V and 6 bases from J; bases unmatched to any gene: 4. Germline loops: CDR1 SGHRS, CDR2 YFSETQ. CDR3 sequence reads: CASTTSGRVDTQYF. DNA of the CDR3: TGCGCCAGCACCACTAGCGGGAGGGTCGATACGCAGTATTTT.